A selection of T cell receptor beta chains follows, all from one sample in a study of beta chain features in type 1 diabetes. Some clones are missing from TCRdb's copy, which holds only in-frame ones; the method was immunoSEQ multiplex PCR. The sample includes about 180,000 clones, roughly 7.1% of them seen just once. Sequencing used central memory CD4+ T cells from blood. The receptors were gathered from a woman between 40 and 55 years old with type 1 diabetes. CDR3s include the opening cysteine and the closing phenylalanine or tryptophan. A D gene is named only where the DNA matches it firmly. The size entry is marked missing in some rows and otherwise reads once, few, many or a size class.

>TRBJ2-2|TRBD1|TRBV2|NA
TGTGCCAGCAGTGGGACAGGGGGCTCATTGGGGGAGCTGTTTTTT
CASSGTGGSLGELFF
>TRBJ2-7|NA|TRBV19|few
TGTGCCAGTAGTGAGACTTCCTCCTACGAGCAGTACTTC
CASSETSSYEQYF
>TRBJ1-5|TRBD1|TRBV6-6|NA
TGTGCCAGTAAGAGGGGGCTGGATCAGCCCCAGCATTTT
CASKRGLDQPQHF
>TRBJ2-2|TRBD1|TRBV29-1|NA
TGCAGCGTAACCAACCCTCAACAGGGGGCGCATGACACCGGGGAGCTGTTTTTT
CSVTNPQQGAHDTGELFF
>TRBJ1-1|NA|TRBV6-5|NA
TGTGCCAGCAGTTACTCCGAGGACACTGAAGCTTTCTTT
CASSYSEDTEAFF
>TRBJ1-2|NA|TRBV30|few
TGTGCCTGGATGGTCAGACTTGACTATGGCTACACCTTC
CAWMVRLDYGYTF
>TRBJ2-5|TRBD2|TRBV7-2|NA
TGTGCCAGCAGCCTACTAGCGCAAGAGACCCAGTACTTC
CASSLLAQETQYF
>TRBJ1-1|TRBD1|TRBV28|few
TGTGCCAGCATAGAAGCTGGAGACAGGGCTGCTTTCTTT
CASIEAGDRAAFF
>TRBJ2-1|NA|TRBV7-2|NA
TGTGCCAGCAGCTCACGGACAGCCGACAATGAGCAGTTCTTC
CASSSRTADNEQFF
>TRBJ2-7|NA|TRBV30|NA
TGTGCCTGGAGTGAAGACAGTTTCTACGAGCAGTACTTC
CAWSEDSFYEQYF
>TRBJ2-3|TRBD1|TRBV5-6|NA
TGTGCCAGCAGCTTCAACCAGGACAGGGCCACAGATACGCAGTATTTT
CASSFNQDRATDTQYF
>TRBJ1-5|NA|TRBV2|NA
TGTGCCAGCAGTTTCGACGGGAGCAATCAGCCCCAGCATTTT
CASSFDGSNQPQHF
>TRBJ1-2|NA|TRBV5-4|NA
TGTGCCAGCAGCCCGTCTCAGGGTCGGCTGAACTACGGCTACACCTTC
CASSPSQGRLNYGYTF
>TRBJ2-1|TRBD1|TRBV7-3|NA
TGTGCCAGCAGCCCGACGGGACAGGGAGTACGAAATGAGCAGTTCTTC
CASSPTGQGVRNEQFF
>TRBJ1-2|NA|TRBV2|few
TGTGCCAGCAGGATTTCGGTATTTGGCTACACCTTC
CASRISVFGYTF
>TRBJ2-1|TRBD2|TRBV15|NA
TGTGCCACCAGCAGAAGTAGCGGGGGCAGGGATGAGCAGTTCTTC
CATSRSSGGRDEQFF
>TRBJ2-2|NA|TRBV18|few
TGTGCCAGCTCGCCCCGGATTAGCGAGGGCACCGGGGAGCTGTTTTTT
CASSPRISEGTGELFF
>TRBJ2-5|NA|TRBV1|few
TGCACCAGCAGACCGGGACAGGGGTTGCCAGAGACCCAGTACTTC
CTSRPGQGLPETQYF
>TRBJ2-1|NA|TRBV9|NA
TGTGCCAGCAGCGTAGAGGTCCGCGGGTGGGACAATGAGCAGTTCTTC
CASSVEVRGWDNEQFF
>TRBJ1-1|TRBD1|TRBV6-5|NA
TGTGCCAGCAATGACAGGGGGGACTACACTGAAGCTTTCTTT
CASNDRGDYTEAFF
>TRBJ2-7|NA|TRBV9|NA
TGTGCCAGCAGCGTAGGACCAGGAGGGACCTACGAGCAGTACTTC
CASSVGPGGTYEQYF
>TRBJ2-2|NA|TRBV7-7|NA
TGTGCTAGCAGCGCGGGACGGACGACCGGGGAGCTGTTTTTT
CASSAGRTTGELFF
>TRBJ2-3|NA|TRBV29-1|few
TGCAGCGCTCGCACAGATACGCAGTATTTT
CSARTDTQYF
>TRBJ2-7|NA|TRBV11-2|few
TGTGCCAGCAGCCCGGGTGGGAGCTCCTACGAGCAGTACTTC
CASSPGGSSYEQYF
>TRBJ2-1|TRBD1|TRBV9|NA
TGTGCCAGCAGCGTAATGTGGACAGGGAGTGGAGATGAGCAGTTCTTC
CASSVMWTGSGDEQFF
>TRBJ1-1|NA|TRBV11-1|NA
TGTGCCAGCAGCTTTATCCAGGGGCAAACTGAAGCTTTCTTT
CASSFIQGQTEAFF
>TRBJ1-2|NA|TRBV9|few
TGTGCCAGCAGCGTAGTGGAGGGGTATGGCTACACCTTC
CASSVVEGYGYTF
>TRBJ2-7|TRBD1|TRBV6-5|NA
TGTGCCAGCAGCCGGGACAGGGACTACGAGCAGTACTTC
CASSRDRDYEQYF
>TRBJ2-3|NA|TRBV5-1|many
TGCGCCAGCAGCTTGGACTCTAGCACAGATACGCAGTATTTT
CASSLDSSTDTQYF
>TRBJ2-1|NA|TRBV6-6|NA
TGTGCCAGCAGCCTCAGGGTTGATGAGCAGTTCTTC
CASSLRVDEQFF
>TRBJ2-1|NA|TRBV28|NA
TGTGCCAGCAGTTCGTCCCTGGGGGCGGGAGCGGACAATGAGCAGTTCTTC
CASSSSLGAGADNEQFF
>TRBJ1-6|NA|TRBV25-1|NA
TGTGCCAGCAGTGAATACGCGTCACCCCTCCACTTT
CASSEYASPLHF
>TRBJ2-7|TRBD1|TRBV28|NA
TGTGCCAGTTCGACAGGGCGGCCCGCCGAGCAGTACTTC
CASSTGRPAEQYF
>TRBJ2-5|TRBD2|TRBV11-2|NA
TGTGCCAGCAGCCCCGTGGGTAGCGGGAGTCGGCAAGAGACCCAGTACTTC
CASSPVGSGSRQETQYF
>TRBJ2-3|NA|TRBV13|NA
TGTGCCAGTACCTCCAGGGGAGCGGGGAGCACAGATACGCAGTATTTT
CASTSRGAGSTDTQYF
>TRBJ2-5|NA|TRBV4-2|few
TGTGCCAGCAGCAAGAAGCGAGAGACCCAGTACTTC
CASSKKRETQYF
>TRBJ1-5|TRBD1|TRBV5-1|few
TGCGCCAGCAGCCCTGACGGGGGACAGGGGAATCAGCCCCAGCATTTT
CASSPDGGQGNQPQHF
>TRBJ2-1|TRBD1|TRBV18|NA
TGTGCCAGCTCACCACGGTGGGGACAGGGGCTCAATGAGCAGTTCTTC
CASSPRWGQGLNEQFF
>TRBJ2-1|TRBD2|TRBV7-3|few
TGTGCCAGCAGCTGGACTAGCGGGAGTTACAATGAGCAGTTCTTC
CASSWTSGSYNEQFF
>TRBJ2-7|TRBD2|TRBV11-2|NA
TGTGCCAGCAGCTCCGGGACTAGACAAGAGCAGTACTTC
CASSSGTRQEQYF
>TRBJ2-2|NA|TRBV4-2|NA
TGTGCCAGCAGCCTAGCACAGAACACCGGGGAGCTGTTTTTT
CASSLAQNTGELFF
>TRBJ2-1|TRBD1|TRBV19|few
TGTGCCAGTAGTGACAGGGATGAGCAGTTCTTC
CASSDRDEQFF
>TRBJ1-2|NA|TRBV6-5|NA
TGTGCCAGCTGGACAGTCTATGGCTACACCTTC
CASWTVYGYTF
>TRBJ1-1|NA|TRBV18|few
TGTGCCAGCTCCGGGAACAAGGGGGACACTGAAGCTTTCTTT
CASSGNKGDTEAFF